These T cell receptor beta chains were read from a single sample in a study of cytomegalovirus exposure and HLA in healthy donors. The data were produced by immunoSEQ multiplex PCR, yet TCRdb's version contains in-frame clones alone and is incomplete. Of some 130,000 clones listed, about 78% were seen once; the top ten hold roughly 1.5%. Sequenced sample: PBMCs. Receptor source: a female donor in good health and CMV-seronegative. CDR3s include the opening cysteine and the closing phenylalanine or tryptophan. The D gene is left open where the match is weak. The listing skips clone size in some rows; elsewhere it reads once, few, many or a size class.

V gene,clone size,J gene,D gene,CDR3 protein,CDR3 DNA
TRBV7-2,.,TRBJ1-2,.,CASSLVREQYYGYTF,TGTGCCAGCAGCTTAGTCCGGGAACAGTACTATGGCTACACCTTC
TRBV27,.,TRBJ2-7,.,CASSLSNSYEQYF,TGTGCCAGCAGTTTATCGAACAGCTACGAGCAGTACTTC
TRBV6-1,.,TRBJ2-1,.,CASGQRIYNEQFF,TGTGCCAGCGGACAGAGGATCTACAATGAGCAGTTCTTC
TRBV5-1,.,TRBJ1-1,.,CASSLVGQNTEAFF,TGCGCCAGCAGCTTGGTGGGACAGAACACTGAAGCTTTCTTT
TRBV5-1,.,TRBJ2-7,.,CASSLASGEQYF,TGCGCCAGCAGCTTGGCCAGCGGCGAGCAGTACTTC
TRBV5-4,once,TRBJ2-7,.,CASSLGPQQGQAYEQYF,TGTGCCAGCAGCTTGGGCCCGCAACAGGGCCAAGCGTACGAGCAGTACTTC
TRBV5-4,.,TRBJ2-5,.,CASGGTAQETQYF,TGTGCCAGCGGCGGGACAGCCCAAGAGACCCAGTACTTC
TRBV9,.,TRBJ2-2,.,CASSVRGKMNTGELFF,TGTGCCAGCAGCGTACGCGGAAAAATGAACACCGGGGAGCTGTTTTTT
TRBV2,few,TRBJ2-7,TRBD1,CASSEDGDRSTYEQYF,TGTGCCAGCAGTGAAGATGGGGACAGGTCAACCTACGAGCAGTACTTC
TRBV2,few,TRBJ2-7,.,CASSATGLGYEQYF,TGTGCCAGCAGCGCGACGGGACTTGGATACGAGCAGTACTTC
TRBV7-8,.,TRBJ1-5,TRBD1,CASLAGQGYQPQHF,TGTGCCAGCCTGGCGGGACAGGGGTACCAGCCCCAGCATTTT
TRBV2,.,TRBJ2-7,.,CASSEGLGQYF,TGTGCCAGCAGTGAAGGACTGGGGCAGTACTTC
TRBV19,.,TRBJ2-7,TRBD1,CASSSRTGMKYF,TGTGCCAGTAGCTCTCGGACAGGGATGAAGTACTTC
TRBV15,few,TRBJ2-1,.,CATSRGTALHYNEQFF,TGTGCCACCAGCAGAGGGACAGCCCTACATTACAATGAGCAGTTCTTC
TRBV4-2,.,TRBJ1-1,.,CASSQDRQMNTEAFF,TGTGCCAGCAGCCAAGACAGGCAGATGAACACTGAAGCTTTCTTT
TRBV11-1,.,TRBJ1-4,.,CASSLKRSEKLFF,TGTGCCAGCAGCTTAAAAAGGAGTGAAAAACTGTTTTTT
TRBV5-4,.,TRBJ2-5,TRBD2,CASTSGTSGRRETQYF,TGTGCCAGCACTTCCGGGACTAGCGGGAGGCGGGAGACCCAGTACTTC
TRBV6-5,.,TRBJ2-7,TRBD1,CASSKSTGGSREQYF,TGTGCCAGCAGTAAATCGACAGGGGGTTCGCGCGAGCAGTACTTC
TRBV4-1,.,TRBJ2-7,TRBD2,CASSQLAGGQAGEQYF,TGCGCCAGCAGCCAACTAGCGGGAGGTCAAGCGGGGGAGCAGTACTTC
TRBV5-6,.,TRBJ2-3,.,CASSLQGGGTDTQYF,TGTGCCAGCAGCCTCCAGGGTGGGGGCACAGATACGCAGTATTTT
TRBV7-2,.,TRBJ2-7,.,CASSLARGRGGYEQYF,TGTGCCAGCAGCTTAGCGCGCGGCAGGGGAGGGTACGAGCAGTACTTC
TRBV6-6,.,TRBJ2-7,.,CASAEERVAAYEQYF,TGTGCCAGCGCTGAGGAGCGAGTAGCGGCCTACGAGCAGTACTTC
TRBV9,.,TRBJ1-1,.,CASSLRGGRNTEAFF,TGTGCCAGCAGCCTTCGGGGAGGGAGGAACACTGAAGCTTTCTTT
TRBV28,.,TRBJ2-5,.,CASSLLPGQGQETQYF,TGTGCCAGCAGTTTATTGCCGGGGCAGGGGCAAGAGACCCAGTACTTC
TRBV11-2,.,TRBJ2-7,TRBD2,CASSLTSGPYF,TGTGCCAGCAGCTTAACTAGCGGGCCGTACTTC